This TCR beta chain was documented in a study of control samples from healthy donors and cancer patients. Sequencing was performed with immunoSEQ multiplex PCR; in TCRdb, only in-frame clones are kept and a portion is missing. The sample gives roughly 190,000 clones, roughly nine tenths of which show up once; 1.5% to 2% is in the top ten. Germline lookup yields CDR1 KGHSH and CDR2 LQKENI. V dropped 7 bases and J dropped 1 base, with 9 bases sitting between them. The CDR3 extends over 13 amino acids. This sequence joins TRBV18 and TRBJ2-3; D is possibly TRBD1 (5 bases). The sample comprised blood. The sequence came from a man aged 25-45 years in good health. The CDR3 sequence: CASLGRGTDTQYF. In DNA, the CDR3 is TGTGCCAGCTTGGGCAGGGGCACAGATACGCAGTATTTT. The entire variable domain, with the rest obtained from reference TRBV18 and TRBJ2-3, is as follows: NAGVMQNPRHLVRRRGQEARLRCSPMKGHSHVYWYRQLPEEGLKFMVYLQKENIIDESGMPKERFSAEFPKEGPSILRIQQVVRGDSAAYFCASLGRGTDTQYFGPGTRLTVL.